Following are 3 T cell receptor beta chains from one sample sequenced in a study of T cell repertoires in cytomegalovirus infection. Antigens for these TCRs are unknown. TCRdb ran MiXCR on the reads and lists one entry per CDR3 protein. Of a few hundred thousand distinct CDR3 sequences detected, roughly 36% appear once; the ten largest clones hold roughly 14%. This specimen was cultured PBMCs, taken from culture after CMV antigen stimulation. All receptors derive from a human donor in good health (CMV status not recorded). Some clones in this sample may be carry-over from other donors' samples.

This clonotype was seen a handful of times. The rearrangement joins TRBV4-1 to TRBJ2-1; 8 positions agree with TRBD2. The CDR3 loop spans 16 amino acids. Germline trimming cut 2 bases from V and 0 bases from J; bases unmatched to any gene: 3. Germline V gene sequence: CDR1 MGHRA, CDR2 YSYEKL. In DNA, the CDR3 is TGCGCCAGCAGCCAACTTAGCGGGACCTCCTACAATGAGCAGTTCTTC. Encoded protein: CASSQLSGTSYNEQFF.

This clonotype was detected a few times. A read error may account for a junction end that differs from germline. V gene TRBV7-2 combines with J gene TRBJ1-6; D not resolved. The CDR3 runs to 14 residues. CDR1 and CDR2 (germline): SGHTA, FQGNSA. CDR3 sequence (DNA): TGTGCCAGAAGCTTAGTGGGCTCCAATTCACCCCTCCACTTT. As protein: CARSLVGSNSPLHF.

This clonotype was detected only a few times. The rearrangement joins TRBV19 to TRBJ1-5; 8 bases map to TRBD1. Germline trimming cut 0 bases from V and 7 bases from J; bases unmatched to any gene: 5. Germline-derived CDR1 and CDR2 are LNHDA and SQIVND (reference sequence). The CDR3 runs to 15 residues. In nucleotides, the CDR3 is TGTGCCAGTAGTATAGATGGGACAGGCGGACAGCCCCAGCATTTT. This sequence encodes CASSIDGTGGQPQHF.